This section outlines one TCR beta chain sequence together with its context. Only in-frame clones appear in the TCRdb table, and some are missing; sequencing was by immunoSEQ multiplex PCR. The data contain over 120,000 clones, roughly nine tenths of them seen just once; the ten biggest clones take up 9%. The source of the sample is a study of cytomegalovirus exposure and HLA in healthy donors. Germline V gene sequence: CDR1 SEHNR, CDR2 FQNEAQ (reference sequence). Trimming took 5 bases from V and 2 from J, leaving 13 bases between them. This CDR3 has 14 residues. Material for sequencing was PBMCs. The V call is TRBV7-9, the J call TRBJ2-7; TRBD2 might be the D (6 bases). This TCR was sampled from a woman under 30 in good health and CMV-seropositive. CDR3 sequence reads: CASSQKPGAYEQYF. CDR3 sequence (DNA): TGTGCCAGCAGCCAAAAACCGGGGGCCTACGAGCAGTACTTC.